These T cell receptor beta chains were read from a single sample in a study of cytomegalovirus exposure and HLA in healthy donors. Assay: immunoSEQ multiplex PCR; the TCRdb copy retains only in-frame clones and omits some. This table holds 150,000 to 200,000 clones, around four fifths found once. Material for sequencing was PBMCs. Receptors originate from a man younger than 45 in good health and CMV-seropositive. CDR3s include the opening cysteine and the closing phenylalanine or tryptophan. Each record gives: CDR3 DNA, CDR3 protein, J gene, D gene, clone size, V gene. A D gene is named only where the DNA matches it firmly. Size tells how often a clone was seen (once, few, many) or the class of an expanded clone, and some rows leave it out.

TGTGCCAGCTCACCGGGACTAGCGGGGGGGCCCTCCTACGAGCAGTACTTC CASSPGLAGGPSYEQYF TRBJ2-7 TRBD2 - TRBV18
TGTGCCAGCAGTGCCGGGACAGCTAGCACAGATACGCAGTATTTT CASSAGTASTDTQYF TRBJ2-3 TRBD1 - TRBV7-8
TGTGCCAGCAGCTTCGTTCACAAGACAGGGATTTACGAGCAGTACTTC CASSFVHKTGIYEQYF TRBJ2-7 TRBD1 - TRBV11-2
TGTGCCAGCAGCTCAAGACAGGGCAAAAACACCGGGGAGCTGTTTTTT CASSSRQGKNTGELFF TRBJ2-2 TRBD1 few TRBV7-6
TGTGCCAGCAGTTTACCCACAGGGGTTAACATTCAGTACTTC CASSLPTGVNIQYF TRBJ2-4 TRBD1 - TRBV28
TGTGCCAGCAGAGAAGGGGGCCGCAGCGAGCAGTACTTC CASREGGRSEQYF TRBJ2-7 TRBD1 few TRBV2
TGCGCCAGCAGCCCAATATCCGGGACAGGGGGCACTGAAGCTTTCTTT CASSPISGTGGTEAFF TRBJ1-1 TRBD1 - TRBV5-1
TGCGCCAGCAGCTTGGGCAGGGAAGAGCTGTTTTTT CASSLGREELFF TRBJ2-2 - - TRBV5-1
TGTGCCAGCAGCGCAAGCGGGACCGGGGAGCTGTTTTTT CASSASGTGELFF TRBJ2-2 - - TRBV9
TGCGCCAGCAGTTGGGGGGACTACGAGCAGTACTTC CASSWGDYEQYF TRBJ2-7 - - TRBV5-1
TGTGCCAGCAGCCCACCGACAGGGCTTGAAAACATTCAGTACTTC CASSPPTGLENIQYF TRBJ2-4 TRBD1 - TRBV7-2
TGTGCCTGGAGTAAGGACAGGGGCTACGAGCAGTACTTC CAWSKDRGYEQYF TRBJ2-7 TRBD1 - TRBV30
TGCGCCAGCAGCTTGGCCGAGGTAAACTTCTATGGCTACACCTTC CASSLAEVNFYGYTF TRBJ1-2 - - TRBV5-1
TGTGCCAGCAGTTATAGCGGGGGGGCGTACAATGAGCAGTTCTTC CASSYSGGAYNEQFF TRBJ2-1 TRBD2 - TRBV9
TGTGCCAGTAGTATAGCTCTCGGAGGGGCTGAAGCTTTCTTT CASSIALGGAEAFF TRBJ1-1 - once TRBV19
TGTGCCAGCAGCGTAGCTATAAACTCCTACAATGAGCAGTTCTTC CASSVAINSYNEQFF TRBJ2-1 - - TRBV9
TGCGCCAGCAGCTTGTCGCGGAATGAGCAGTTCTTC CASSLSRNEQFF TRBJ2-1 - - TRBV5-1
TGTGCCAGCAGTGTACAGGGGATAAATCAGCCCCAGCATTTT CASSVQGINQPQHF TRBJ1-5 TRBD1 - TRBV2
TGTGCCAGCAGCGAATTTCAGGGGGTGAACACTGAAGCTTTCTTT CASSEFQGVNTEAFF TRBJ1-1 TRBD1 - TRBV9
TGTGCCAGTAGTGTAAATAGCGGGGGGCCCCTCGAGCAGTACTTC CASSVNSGGPLEQYF TRBJ2-7 TRBD2 - TRBV19
TGCGCCAGCAGCTTTCCGGGTGAGCAGTTCTTC CASSFPGEQFF TRBJ2-1 - - TRBV5-1
TGCAGCGTTGTGGACAGGGTCAATTCACCCCTCCACTTT CSVVDRVNSPLHF TRBJ1-6 TRBD1 - TRBV29-1